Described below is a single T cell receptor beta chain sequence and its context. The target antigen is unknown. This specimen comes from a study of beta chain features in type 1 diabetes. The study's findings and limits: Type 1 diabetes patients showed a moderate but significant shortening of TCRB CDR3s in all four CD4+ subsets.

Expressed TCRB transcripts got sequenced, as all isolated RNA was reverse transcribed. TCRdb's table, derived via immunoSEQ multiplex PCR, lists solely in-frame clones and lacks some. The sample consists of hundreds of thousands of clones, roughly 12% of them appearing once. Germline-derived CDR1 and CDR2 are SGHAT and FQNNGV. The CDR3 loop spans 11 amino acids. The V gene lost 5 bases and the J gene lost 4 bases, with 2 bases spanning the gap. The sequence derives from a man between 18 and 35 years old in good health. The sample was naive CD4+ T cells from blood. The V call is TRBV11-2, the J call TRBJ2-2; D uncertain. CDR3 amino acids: CASSRTGELFF. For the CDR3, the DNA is TGTGCCAGCAGCCGCACCGGGGAGCTGTTTTTT.